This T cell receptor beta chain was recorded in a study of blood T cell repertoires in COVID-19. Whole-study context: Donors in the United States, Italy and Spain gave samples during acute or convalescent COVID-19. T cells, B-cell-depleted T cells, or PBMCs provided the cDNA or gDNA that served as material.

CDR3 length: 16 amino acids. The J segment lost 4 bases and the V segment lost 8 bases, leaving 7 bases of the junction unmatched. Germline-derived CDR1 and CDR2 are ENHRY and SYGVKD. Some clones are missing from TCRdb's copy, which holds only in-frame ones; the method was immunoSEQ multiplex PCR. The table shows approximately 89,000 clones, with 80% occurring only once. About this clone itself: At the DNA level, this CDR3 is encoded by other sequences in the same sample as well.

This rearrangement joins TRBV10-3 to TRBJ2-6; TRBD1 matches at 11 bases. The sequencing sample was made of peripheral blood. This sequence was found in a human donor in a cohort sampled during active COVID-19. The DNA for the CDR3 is TGTGCCATCCGGGGACAGGGGGGGAGAGGGGCCAACGTCCTGACTTTC. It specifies CAIRGQGGRGANVLTF.